The clone carrying this TCR beta chain showed up just a few times. The target antigen is unknown. The entry originates in a study of beta chain features in type 1 diabetes. Study conclusions and caveats: There was a moderate but significant shortening of TCRB CDR3s in all four CD4+ subsets of Type 1 diabetes patients.

With 6 bases removed from V and 1 base from J, the gap between germline ends came to 12 bases. Germline assignment: CDR1 SNHLY and CDR2 FYNNEI. The CDR3 spans 14 residues. The isolated RNA, all of it, was reverse transcribed, so expressed TCRB transcripts were what got sequenced. Repertoires were generated with immunoSEQ multiplex PCR, while TCRdb's copy carries only in-frame clones and drops some. The table records a few hundred thousand clones, roughly 13% of them present only once. The V gene is TRBV2, the J gene TRBJ1-1; D perhaps matches TRBD1 (6 bases). This clonotype was obtained from a man aged 25-40 years with type 1 diabetes. Sequences were obtained from naive CD4+ T cells from blood. Written as DNA, the CDR3 is TGTGCCAGCAGCACCGGGACACGGAACACTGAAGCTTTCTTT. Translation gives CASSTGTRNTEAFF.